What follows are 18 T cell receptor beta chains derived from one specimen sequenced in a study of cytomegalovirus exposure and HLA in healthy donors. With 60 Vbeta and 13 Jbeta primers, the PCR was carried out. Measured with immunoSEQ multiplex PCR; TCRdb has only the in-frame clones, and not every one. The sample holds around 58,000 clones; 55% to 85% are singletons and the top ten take less than 35%. The specimen sequenced was PBMCs. The receptors shown here come from a man aged 40-55 years in good health and CMV-seropositive.

This clone was seen only a few times. The V call is TRBV9, the J call TRBJ1-2; TRBD1 matches at 7 bases. The CDR3 has 13 amino acids. Unmatched junction bases numbered 5, after V lost 5 bases and J lost 4 bases. The germline gives CDR1 SGDLS, CDR2 YYNGEE. The CDR3 sequence: CASRTGTAYGYTF. CDR3 nucleotide sequence: TGTGCCAGCAGAACCGGGACAGCCTATGGCTACACCTTC. Filled out from reference TRBV9 and TRBJ1-2, the complete variable domain reads DSGVTQTPKHLITATGQRVTLRCSPRSGDLSVYWYQQSLDQGLQFLIQYYNGEERAKGNILERFSAQQFPDLHSELNLSSLELGDSALYFCASRTGTAYGYTFGSGTRLTVV.

V gene TRBV4-3 combines with J gene TRBJ2-7, with D maybe TRBD2 (6 bases). The CDR3 is 15 residues long. Germline V gene sequence: CDR1 LGHNA, CDR2 YSLEER. V was shortened by 0 bases and J by 0 bases, with 9 bases between the two germline ends. CDR3 bases: TGCGCCAGCAGCCAAGAAGGCGGGGTCTCCTACGAGCAGTACTTC. It yields the protein CASSQEGGVSYEQYF.

The chain is built from TRBV9 and TRBJ2-5, with 9 bases fitting TRBD1. CDR1 SGDLS and CDR2 YYNGEE come from the germline V gene. The CDR3 sequence is 14 residues long. V was clipped by 3 bases and J by 5 bases; unmatched bases: 5. The CDR3 region is CASSEQGARETQYF. In DNA form, the CDR3 reads TGTGCCAGCAGCGAACAGGGGGCTCGGGAGACCCAGTACTTC.

On this clone: This specimen includes other DNA sequences encoding the same CDR3. The genes are TRBV7-8 and TRBJ1-2; D possibly corresponds to TRBD1 (5 bases). The germline V gene encodes CDR1 SGHVS and CDR2 FQNEAQ. The CDR3 covers 13 residues. Trimming took off 1 base at V and 2 bases at J, with 5 bases between the two ends. CDR3 sequence: CASSLGQNYGYTF. Here the CDR3 DNA reads TGTGCCAGCAGCTTAGGACAGAACTATGGCTACACCTTC.

The J gene is TRBJ1-5, the V gene TRBV6-5, with D tentatively TRBD1 (6 bases). Trimming cost V 6 bases and J 0 bases, with 12 bases left between them. Germline lookup yields CDR1 MNHEY and CDR2 SVGAGI. There are 15 residues in the CDR3. This CDR3 reads CASRPGGASNQPQHF. CDR3 nucleotides: TGTGCCAGCAGACCGGGGGGGGCTAGCAATCAGCCCCAGCATTTT.

This chain joins TRBV19 and TRBJ1-2, with D perhaps TRBD1 (6 bases). In germline, CDR1 is LNHDA, CDR2 SQIVND (reference sequence). The CDR3 runs 16 residues. V was pared by 10 bases and J by 4 bases, with 25 bases between. CDR3 sequence: CATNQGGESYVYGYTF. The CDR3 DNA follows: TGTGCCACCAACCAAGGGGGTGAATCCTATGTCTATGGCTACACCTTC.

This chain connects TRBV5-6 to TRBJ2-3; perhaps TRBD2 as D (7 bases). The V end was cut by 2 bases, the J end by 6 bases, with 13 bases between. Germline CDR1 SGHDT, CDR2 YYEEEE. The CDR3 totals 14 residues. As DNA, the CDR3 is TGTGCCAGCAGCTTAGGGGGGGGTCTGGATACGCAGTATTTT. Its translation is CASSLGGGLDTQYF. Looking up the rest from reference TRBV5-6 and TRBJ2-3 gives the full variable domain: DAGVTQSPTHLIKTRGQQVTLRCSPKSGHDTVSWYQQALGQGPQFIFQYYEEEERQRGNFPDRFSGHQFPNYSSELNVNALLLGDSALYLCASSLGGGLDTQYFGPGTRLTVL.

This chain uses TRBV6-5 with TRBJ2-7, with D maybe TRBD1 (6 bases). Germline CDR1 is MNHEY and CDR2 is SVGAGI. The CDR3 covers 15 residues. V shed 2 bases and J shed 0 bases, with 11 bases lying between them. CDR3 amino acids: CASSYGGSDSYEQYF. Written as DNA, the CDR3 is TGTGCCAGCAGTTACGGGGGCAGCGACTCCTACGAGCAGTACTTC.

The CDR3 sequence is CASSLDGLIQANPPDTQYF. Here the CDR3 DNA reads TGCGCCAGCAGCTTGGATGGGTTAATACAGGCAAATCCCCCAGATACGCAGTATTTT. This rearrangement joins TRBV5-1 to TRBJ2-3; tentative D call: TRBD1 (5 bases). There are 19 residues in the CDR3. Germline V gene data show CDR1 as SGHRS and CDR2 as YFSETQ. Trimming shortened V by 0 bases and J by 4 bases, and 24 bases separated the two germline ends.

This clone was observed a few times. The V gene is TRBV12-5, the J gene TRBJ2-1; 12 nucleotides agree with TRBD2. Germline CDR1 and CDR2: LGHNT and FRNRAP. The trim removed 5 bases at V and 1 base at J, leaving 3 bases unmatched. The CDR3 consists of 16 residues. CDR3 sequence: CASGTGLAGSYNEQFF. The DNA for the CDR3 is TGTGCTAGTGGTACCGGACTAGCGGGGTCCTACAATGAGCAGTTCTTC.

The chain has TRBV6-5 and TRBJ1-5; D remains unclear. The CDR3 is 13 amino acids. CDR1 is MNHEY, CDR2 SVGAGI, per germline. Trimming shortened V by 3 bases and J by 5 bases, and 8 bases separated the two germline ends. CDR3 nucleotides: TGTGCCAGCAGTTATACGAGGGATCAGCCCCAGCATTTT. Translated, it gives CASSYTRDQPQHF.

The chain couples TRBV7-2 to TRBJ1-4; TRBD1 matches at 8 bases. CDR3 size: 14 residues. Trimming at V came to 5 bases and at J to 6 bases, leaving 5 bases not matched to a gene. The germline V gene encodes CDR1 SGHTA and CDR2 FQGNSA. The chain's CDR3 is CASSLQGGYEKLFF. The CDR3 DNA follows: TGTGCCAGCAGCCTACAGGGGGGATATGAAAAACTGTTTTTT. Drawing the rest from reference TRBV7-2 and TRBJ1-4, the complete variable domain is GAGVSQSPSNKVTEKGKDVELRCDPISGHTALYWYRQSLGQGLEFLIYFQGNSAPDKSGLPSDRFSAERTGGSVSTLTIQRTQQEDSAVYLCASSLQGGYEKLFFGSGTQLSVL.

Note on this clone: This same CDR3 is encoded by further DNA sequences in the sample. The rearrangement uses TRBV29-1 and TRBJ2-3; 12 bases are shared with TRBD2. CDR3 length: 16 amino acids. The ends lost 4 bases at V and 0 bases at J; junction bases unmatched: 5. Germline values: CDR1 SQVTM, CDR2 ANQGSEA. CDR3 sequence reads: CSVAETSGGSTDTQYF. The CDR3 bases are TGCAGCGTTGCCGAAACTAGCGGGGGGAGCACAGATACGCAGTATTTT.

CDR3 DNA: TGTGCCAGCAGCTCAACAGGGGCTTATGGCTACACCTTC. It codes for CASSSTGAYGYTF. This chain links TRBV11-2 with TRBJ1-2, with TRBD1 identical over 7 bases. V trimming: 4 bases; J trimming: 5 bases; junction bases outside the gene matches: 4. Germline V gene lookup returns CDR1 SGHAT and CDR2 FQNNGV. The CDR3 is 13 amino acids.

This rearrangement joins TRBV7-8 to TRBJ2-6; TRBD1 is a possible D gene (6 bases). Germline lookup yields CDR1 SGHVS and CDR2 FQNEAQ. V shed 7 bases and J shed 2 bases, with 12 bases lying between them. The CDR3 is 15 amino acids. CDR3 nucleotide sequence: TGTGCCAGCACCGACAGGAGAACTGGGGCCAACGTCCTGACTTTC. This translates into CASTDRRTGANVLTF.

The chain joins TRBV6-1 to TRBJ2-7; 11 positions agree with TRBD2. Germline CDR1 MNHNS, CDR2 SASEGT. V shed 8 bases and J 4 bases; nucleotides not matched to a gene: 7. The CDR3 consists of 14 residues. The DNA of the CDR3 is TGTGCCAGCCAGGAGGGACTAGCGGATTACGAGCAGTACTTC. Its protein is CASQEGLADYEQYF.

The rearrangement joins TRBV4-3 to TRBJ2-1, with 9 bases identical to TRBD2. Trimming removed 3 bases from V and 0 bases from J; junction bases left unmatched: 3. Germline-derived CDR1 and CDR2 are LGHNA and YSLEER. The CDR3 covers 16 residues. This CDR3 is CASSHLAGSSYNEQFF. In nucleotides, the CDR3 is TGCGCCAGCAGCCACCTAGCGGGGAGCTCCTACAATGAGCAGTTCTTC.

The chain has TRBV11-2 and TRBJ1-2; D is undetermined. The CDR3 is 16 residues long. The germline V gene has CDR1 SGHAT and CDR2 FQNNGV. With 3 bases removed from V and 7 bases from J, the gap between germline ends came to 21 bases. CDR3: CASSFPSGKGVGGYTF. The CDR3 DNA is TGTGCCAGCAGCTTTCCCTCCGGGAAGGGTGTTGGTGGCTACACCTTC.